Presented here are 15 T cell receptor beta chains from one specimen sequenced in a study of blood T cell repertoires in COVID-19. Assay used: immunoSEQ multiplex PCR; TCRdb lists only in-frame clones, some missing. The sample shows under 250,000 clones, around nine tenths of them seen only once. The sequencing input was peripheral blood. These receptor sequences come from a woman aged 55 to 70 who had recovered from COVID-19.

The chain uses TRBV5-1 and TRBJ2-5; D gene unclear. Per the germline V gene, CDR1 is SGHRS and CDR2 is YFSETQ. CDR3 length: 14 amino acids. The V gene lost 3 bases and the J gene lost 2 bases, with 11 bases spanning the gap. The DNA of the CDR3 is TGCGCCAGCAGCTCCCTCGACTCACAAGAGACCCAGTACTTC. As protein: CASSSLDSQETQYF. Based on the CDR3 plus reference TRBV5-1 and TRBJ2-5, the full variable domain is KAGVTQTPRYLIKTRGQQVTLSCSPISGHRSVSWYQQTPGQGLQFLFEYFSETQRNKGNFPGRFSGRQFSNSRSEMNVSTLELGDSALYLCASSSLDSQETQYFGPGTRLLVL.

The chain combines TRBV29-1 with TRBJ1-2; D ambiguous. V was trimmed by 4 bases and J by 9 bases, leaving 3 bases between them. The CDR3 consists of 8 residues. The germline CDR1 and CDR2 sequences are SQVTM and ANQGSEA. The CDR3 nucleotides are TGCAGCGTTGGTAGCTACACCTTC. Its translation is CSVGSYTF. Based on the CDR3 plus reference TRBV29-1 and TRBJ1-2, the full variable domain is SAVISQKPSRDICQRGTSLTIQCQVDSQVTMMFWYRQQPGQSLTLIATANQGSEATYESGFVIDKFPISRPNLTFSTLTVSNMSPEDSSIYLCSVGSYTFGSGTRLTVV.

This CDR3 is CASSQGEAEDTGELFF. In DNA form, the CDR3 reads TGTGCCAGCAGCCAAGGGGAAGCGGAGGACACCGGGGAGCTGTTTTTT. The gene calls are TRBV4-2 and TRBJ2-2; tentatively, D is TRBD2 (5 bases). V dropped 1 base and J dropped 3 bases, with 12 bases sitting between them. Germline CDR1 LGHNA, CDR2 YNFKEQ. The CDR3 extends over 16 amino acids.

V is TRBV7-6 and J is TRBJ1-4; D is uncertain. Germline CDR1 and CDR2: SGHVS and FNYEAQ. Trimming stripped 4 bases from V and 6 bases from J, with 15 bases between. The CDR3 is 15 residues long. CDR3 sequence reads: CASSSGLTGDEKLFF. The CDR3 nucleotides read TGTGCCAGCAGCTCGGGTTTGACGGGAGATGAAAAACTGTTTTTT.

This clone was seen only once. The chain has TRBV7-9 and TRBJ2-5, with D possibly matching TRBD1 (5 bases). This CDR3 spans 15 amino acids. From germline, CDR1 is SEHNR and CDR2 FQNEAQ (reference sequence). Trimming took off 1 base at V and 5 bases at J, with 14 bases between the two ends. The CDR3: CASSLDQGSVETQYF. CDR3 in DNA: TGTGCCAGCAGCTTAGACCAGGGAAGCGTCGAGACCCAGTACTTC. Together with reference TRBV7-9 and TRBJ2-5, the CDR3 gives the full variable domain: DTGVSQNPRHKITKRGQNVTFRCDPISEHNRLYWYRQTLGQGPEFLTYFQNEAQLEKSRLLSDRFSAERPKGSFSTLEIQRTEQGDSAMYLCASSLDQGSVETQYFGPGTRLLVL.

The rearrangement uses TRBV29-1 and TRBJ2-7; D is perhaps TRBD2 (6 bases). The germline CDR1 and CDR2 sequences are SQVTM and ANQGSEA. V was cut by 4 bases and J by 6 bases, with 22 bases left in between. This CDR3 comprises 15 residues. CDR3 in DNA: TGCAGCGTTGTGGGGGGTATAGCGACCCGGGTCGAGCAGTACTTC. Translation gives CSVVGGIATRVEQYF.

The chain couples TRBV10-3 to TRBJ1-1; tentatively, D is TRBD1 (5 bases). This CDR3 region has 14 residues. V was trimmed by 1 base and J by 3 bases, leaving 9 bases between them. Germline CDR1 reads ENHRY; CDR2 reads SYGVKD. The CDR3 DNA reads as TGTGCCATCAGTGAGTACGGGGGGGACACTGAAGCTTTCTTT. The encoded protein is CAISEYGGDTEAFF.

The chain couples TRBV5-4 to TRBJ2-2; 8 bases map to TRBD1. V shed 5 bases and J 1 base; nucleotides not matched to a gene: 4. The CDR3 covers 15 residues. Germline values: CDR1 SGHNT, CDR2 YYREEE (reference sequence). CDR3 sequence: CASRTGTGNTGELFF. CDR3 nucleotides: TGTGCCAGCAGAACCGGGACAGGGAACACCGGGGAGCTGTTTTTT.

V gene TRBV4-2 combines with J gene TRBJ2-2; TRBD2 matches at 11 bases. The CDR3 length is 17 residues. V lost 1 base, J lost 5 bases, and 6 bases stayed unmatched. Germline assignment: CDR1 LGHNA and CDR2 YNFKEQ. The CDR3 DNA sequence: TGTGCCAGCAGCCAAGTCAATAGCGGGGGGGTTACCGGGGAGCTGTTTTTT. Its translation: CASSQVNSGGVTGELFF.

The chain links TRBV9 to TRBJ2-5; 12 nucleotides align to TRBD2. CDR1 and CDR2 from the germline V gene are SGDLS and YYNGEE. The CDR3 length is 18 residues. With V trimmed by 0 bases and J by 10 bases, 16 bases remained unmatched. The chain's CDR3 is CASSVGPPLAGGPRDQYF. CDR3 nucleotides: TGTGCCAGCAGCGTAGGGCCCCCGCTAGCGGGGGGGCCTAGGGACCAGTACTTC.

This clone was seen just once. The CDR3 protein is CASSLFVRSEQYF. The CDR3 DNA follows: TGTGCCAGCAGCTTATTTGTCAGAAGCGAGCAGTACTTC. This chain links TRBV7-3 with TRBJ2-7; D unclear. Germline CDR1 reads SGHTA; CDR2 reads FQGTGA. The length of the CDR3 is 13 residues. The V and J ends lost 2 bases and 6 bases respectively, with 11 bases between them.

The chain combines TRBV3-1 (or the pseudogene TRBV3-2) with TRBJ1-1; no firm D call. Germline CDR1 LGHDT, CDR2 YNNKEL (reference sequence). Trimming removed 0 bases from V and 3 bases from J, with 20 bases in between. The CDR3 consists of 18 residues. The CDR3 DNA is TGTGCCAGCAGCCAAGATGTCCGGGTACGAAATGCGGACACTGAAGCTTTCTTT. This encodes CASSQDVRVRNADTEAFF.

The gene calls are TRBV10-1 and TRBJ2-7; D may be TRBD1 (6 bases). From germline, CDR1 is WNHNN and CDR2 SYGVQD (reference sequence). The length of the CDR3 is 14 residues. V was shortened by 3 bases and J by 0 bases, with 9 bases between the two germline ends. CDR3 bases: TGCGCCAGCAGTGAAACAGGGATCTCCTACGAGCAGTACTTC. It specifies CASSETGISYEQYF.

The chain combines TRBV18 with TRBJ2-5; the D gene is possibly TRBD2 (6 bases). CDR3 length equals 14 residues. The ends were cut back, 1 base at V and 5 bases at J, with 11 bases in the middle. Germline CDR1 reads KGHSH; CDR2 reads LQKENI. The CDR3 here is CASSPQAGDETQYF. CDR3 bases: TGTGCCAGCTCACCACAAGCGGGTGACGAGACCCAGTACTTC. The variable domain in full, with the rest retrieved from reference TRBV18 and TRBJ2-5, is NAGVMQNPRHLVRRRGQEARLRCSPMKGHSHVYWYRQLPEEGLKFMVYLQKENIIDESGMPKERFSAEFPKEGPSILRIQQVVRGDSAAYFCASSPQAGDETQYFGPGTRLLVL.

The chain recombines TRBV12-3 or TRBV12-4 with TRBJ1-5; D remains ambiguous. The CDR3 consists of 13 residues. With 4 bases removed from V and 4 bases from J, the gap between germline ends came to 8 bases. Written as DNA, the CDR3 is TGTGCCAGCAGTTGGGCCCAAAATCAGCCCCAGCATTTT. As protein: CASSWAQNQPQHF.